These T cell receptor beta chains were read from a single sample in a study of early T cells in non-severe SARS-CoV-2 infection. TCRdb redid the calling of the 5' RACE reads with MiXCR, one entry per CDR3 protein. The table includes over 60,000 distinct CDR3 sequences, about 9.4% detected once. What was sequenced was whole blood. The receptors stem from an adult who was a healthcare worker with PCR-confirmed SARS-CoV-2 infection or an uninfected control (not recorded which). Each CDR3 is given with its conserved first and last residue. Each record gives: clone size, V gene, J gene, D gene, CDR3 protein, CDR3 DNA. D genes are given only for firm matches. A row's size may be missing; if present it is once, few, many or a size class.

size: -
V: TRBV20-1
J: TRBJ1-5
D: TRBD1
CDR3: CSATDRDGNQPQHF
DNA: TGCAGTGCAACCGACAGGGACGGGAATCAGCCCCAGCATTTT

size: many
V: TRBV4-2
J: TRBJ1-2
D: -
CDR3: CASSQEAGDYGYTF
DNA: TGTGCCAGCAGCCAAGAAGCAGGGGACTATGGCTACACCTTC

size: few
V: TRBV21-1
J: TRBJ2-3
D: -
CDR3: CASSKLQGYTDTQYF
DNA: TGTGCCAGCAGCAAGCTTCAGGGTTACACAGATACGCAGTATTTT

size: -
V: TRBV7-6
J: TRBJ2-3
D: TRBD2
CDR3: CASSLVLAGGPDTQYF
DNA: TGTGCCAGCAGCTTAGTCCTAGCGGGAGGGCCGGATACGCAGTATTTT

size: few
V: TRBV29-1
J: TRBJ2-3
D: TRBD2
CDR3: CSVPTSGSWTDTQYF
DNA: TGCAGCGTTCCGACTAGCGGGAGTTGGACAGATACGCAGTATTTT

size: many
V: TRBV29-1
J: TRBJ1-2
D: TRBD1
CDR3: CSVEVGGHGYTF
DNA: TGCAGCGTTGAAGTAGGGGGCCATGGCTACACCTTC

size: -
V: TRBV7-9
J: TRBJ2-7
D: -
CDR3: CASSPRVSAEQYF
DNA: TGTGCCAGCAGCCCGAGAGTGTCAGCCGAGCAGTACTTC

size: few
V: TRBV5-1
J: TRBJ2-3
D: TRBD2
CDR3: CASSLGLGEGTTDTQYF
DNA: TGCGCCAGCAGCCTTGGATTGGGGGAGGGGACCACAGATACGCAGTATTTT

size: few
V: TRBV11-3
J: TRBJ2-3
D: -
CDR3: CASSLDRRTDTQYF
DNA: TGTGCCAGCAGCTTAGATCGACGGACAGATACGCAGTATTTT

size: -
V: TRBV6-6
J: TRBJ1-1
D: -
CDR3: CASSYGPDMGTEAFF
DNA: TGTGCCAGCAGTTACGGCCCGGACATGGGTACTGAAGCTTTCTTT

size: -
V: TRBV19
J: TRBJ1-2
D: TRBD1
CDR3: CASSIDRTGDGYTF
DNA: TGTGCCAGTAGTATAGATCGGACAGGGGATGGCTACACCTTC

size: few
V: TRBV20-1
J: TRBJ1-2
D: TRBD1
CDR3: CSAGTGGAYGYTF
DNA: TGCAGTGCAGGGACAGGGGGCGCCTATGGCTACACCTTC

size: many
V: TRBV11-2
J: TRBJ2-1
D: TRBD2
CDR3: CASSPGTSGRNEQFF
DNA: TGTGCCAGCAGCCCCGGGACTAGCGGGAGAAATGAGCAGTTCTTC

size: -
V: TRBV5-1
J: TRBJ2-7
D: -
CDR3: CASSLQTGSTYEQYF
DNA: TGCGCCAGCAGCTTACAAACAGGGTCTACCTACGAGCAGTACTTC

size: -
V: TRBV7-9
J: TRBJ2-2
D: TRBD2
CDR3: CASSVPGLGTGELFF
DNA: TGTGCCAGCAGCGTCCCGGGACTAGGCACCGGGGAGCTGTTTTTT

size: many
V: TRBV27
J: TRBJ1-1
D: -
CDR3: CASIGREGTEAFF
DNA: TGTGCCAGCATAGGCAGGGAAGGAACTGAAGCTTTCTTT

size: -
V: TRBV29-1
J: TRBJ2-7
D: -
CDR3: CSVDGGYEQYF
DNA: TGCAGCGTTGACGGGGGATACGAGCAGTACTTC

size: few
V: TRBV6-2/TRBV6-3
J: TRBJ2-1
D: -
CDR3: CASAQGTYNEQFF
DNA: TGTGCCAGCGCCCAGGGTACCTACAATGAGCAGTTCTTC

size: many
V: TRBV24-1
J: TRBJ2-6
D: -
CDR3: CATSSPGTGANVLTF
DNA: TGTGCCACCAGTTCCCCAGGGACTGGGGCCAACGTCCTGACTTTC

size: many
V: TRBV11-2
J: TRBJ2-1
D: -
CDR3: CASSVGLSEQFF
DNA: TGTGCCAGCAGCGTCGGACTTTCCGAGCAGTTCTTC

size: -
V: TRBV15
J: TRBJ1-2
D: -
CDR3: CATSRDGTGKRVGNGYTF
DNA: TGTGCCACCAGCAGAGATGGAACAGGGAAACGAGTAGGGAATGGCTACACCTTC

size: -
V: TRBV7-2
J: TRBJ1-5
D: TRBD1
CDR3: CASSLQGDGIQPQHF
DNA: TGTGCCAGCAGCTTACAGGGGGATGGGATTCAGCCCCAGCATTTT

size: few
V: TRBV2
J: TRBJ2-7
D: TRBD1
CDR3: CASRAGTGGRGEQYF
DNA: TGTGCCAGCAGAGCCGGGACAGGGGGCAGGGGCGAGCAGTACTTC

size: few
V: TRBV6-1
J: TRBJ1-1
D: -
CDR3: CASTQGGANTEAFF
DNA: TGTGCCAGCACTCAAGGGGGGGCTAACACTGAAGCTTTCTTT

size: -
V: TRBV3-1
J: TRBJ1-1
D: -
CDR3: CASSPNLGRANTEAFF
DNA: TGTGCCAGCAGCCCTAACCTAGGACGGGCGAACACTGAAGCTTTCTTT